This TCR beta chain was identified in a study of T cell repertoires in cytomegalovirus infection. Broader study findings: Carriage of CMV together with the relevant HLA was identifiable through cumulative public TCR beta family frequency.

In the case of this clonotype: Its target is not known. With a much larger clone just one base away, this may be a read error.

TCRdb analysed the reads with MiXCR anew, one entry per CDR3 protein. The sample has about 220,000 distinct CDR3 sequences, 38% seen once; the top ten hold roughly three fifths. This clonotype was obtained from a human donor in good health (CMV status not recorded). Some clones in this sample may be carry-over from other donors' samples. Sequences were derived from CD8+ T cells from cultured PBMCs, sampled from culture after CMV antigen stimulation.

Here the CDR3 DNA reads TGTGCCAGCAGCTGGGACACCCATGGCGACGAGAGGTACTTC. This sequence encodes CASSWDTHGDERYF. This chain links TRBV7-8 with TRBJ2-7, with D tentatively TRBD1 (6 bases). The CDR3 consists of 14 residues. Trimming stripped 4 bases from V and 12 bases from J, with 22 bases between. Germline CDR1 and CDR2: SGHVS and FQNEAQ.